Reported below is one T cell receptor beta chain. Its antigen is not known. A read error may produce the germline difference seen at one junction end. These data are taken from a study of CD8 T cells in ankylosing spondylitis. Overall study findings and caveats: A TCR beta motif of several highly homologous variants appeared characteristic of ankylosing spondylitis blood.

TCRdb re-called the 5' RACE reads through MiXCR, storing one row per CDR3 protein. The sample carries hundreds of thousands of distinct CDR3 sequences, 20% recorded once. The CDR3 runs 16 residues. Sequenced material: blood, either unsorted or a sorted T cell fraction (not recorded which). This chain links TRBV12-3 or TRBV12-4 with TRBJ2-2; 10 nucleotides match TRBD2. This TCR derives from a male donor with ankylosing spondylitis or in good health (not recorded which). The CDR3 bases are TGTGCCAGCAGCCAAAGCGGGGGGGAGAAAACCGCGGAGCTGTTTTTT. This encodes CASSQSGGEKTAELFF.